Listed below are T cell receptor beta chains from one sample, sequenced in a study of technical replicates of blood from a few donors. Profiled with immunoSEQ multiplex PCR; TCRdb holds only in-frame clones, not every one. The sample carries fewer than 80,000 clones, roughly 91% recorded once. Source material: PBMCs. These receptor sequences come from a human donor in good health. Some clones in this sample may be carry-over from other donors' samples. CDR3s include the opening cysteine and the closing phenylalanine or tryptophan.

V gene | CDR3 protein
TRBV6-5 | CASSSPSSSYEQYF
TRBV5-5 | CASSLLAGVSYNEQFF
TRBV7-8 | CASASGQGRVDTQYF
TRBV7-2 | CASSFSSGQETQYF
TRBV13 | CASSSVGGEGNNEQFF
TRBV6-5 | CASHPAGTGGYGYTF
TRBV11-2 | CASSPRAGGTETQYF
TRBV30 | CAWDGRDGYTF
TRBV27 | CASSWDRRRETQYF
TRBV7-2 | CASSFSGRETQYF
TRBV30 | CAWSVGGRTNEQFF
TRBV15 | CATSKAGVEAFF
TRBV6-4 | CASSDDFEAGELFF
TRBV2 | CASSSGTETQPQHF
TRBV30 | CAWSTQGVLSPLHF
TRBV4-1 | CASSQELGSRAYEQYF
TRBV6-5 | CASSQGQGVSYGYTF
TRBV5-1 | CASSYDWMAEAFF
TRBV6-7 | CASSYSITSHYEQYF
TRBV4-3 | CASSQGRERGGDEQFF
TRBV13 | CASSLGLGGNNEQFF
TRBV6-6 | CASTPASLAHEQYF
TRBV7-9 | CAGLNAGANVLTF
TRBV4-2 | CASSQAAGTVVHYEQYF
TRBV7-9 | CASSSQRTGPSYTF
TRBV5-1 | CASSLLIAGQGDTQYF
TRBV27 | CASSTRGSSEQYF
TRBV19 | CASSIGGGTEAFF
TRBV14 | CASSQGRDRGGGSPLHF
TRBV13 | CASSLGRVYRVDTQYF